Below are 23 T cell receptor beta chains sequenced from a single sample in a study of cytomegalovirus exposure and HLA in healthy donors. Using immunoSEQ multiplex PCR, the repertoire was profiled, and TCRdb retains in-frame clones only, with some absent. In the table there are about 56,000 clones, approximately 92% of which are singletons. Sample: PBMCs. Source of these receptors: a man between 18 and 35 years old in good health and CMV-seronegative.

The rearrangement uses TRBV4-3 and TRBJ2-1; possible D gene TRBD2, 6 bases. Germline CDR1 and CDR2: LGHNA and YSLEER. V lost 0 bases and J lost 0, with 9 bases in between. This CDR3 region has 16 residues. The CDR3 bases are TGCGCCAGCAGCCAAGATCACGGGAGCTCCTACAATGAGCAGTTCTTC. Translating gives CASSQDHGSSYNEQFF.

This chain connects TRBV11-3 to TRBJ2-2; no clear D gene. This CDR3 is built from 16 residues. Trimming stripped 4 bases from V and 0 bases from J, with 12 bases between. Germline V gives CDR1 SGHNT, CDR2 YENEEA. The CDR3 sequence: CASSSAAIANTGELFF. CDR3 coding DNA: TGTGCCAGCAGCTCGGCAGCGATCGCGAACACCGGGGAGCTGTTTTTT.

This rearrangement joins TRBV11-2 to TRBJ2-7, with TRBD2 matching 11 bases. The CDR3 consists of 15 residues. V lost 5 bases, J lost 4 bases, and 7 bases stayed unmatched. The germline V gene encodes CDR1 SGHAT and CDR2 FQNNGV. Here the CDR3 DNA reads TGTGCCAGCAGCCGGGGACTAGCGGAAACTTACGAGCAGTACTTC. As protein: CASSRGLAETYEQYF.

This chain uses TRBV9 with TRBJ2-3, with 7 bases lining up with TRBD2. Germline V CDR1 and CDR2: SGDLS, YYNGEE. J gave up 4 bases and V 1 base, and 9 bases lay outside the gene matches. This CDR3 comprises 16 residues. The CDR3 DNA is TGTGCCAGCAGCGTACAGTCGGGGAGGGACGCAGATACGCAGTATTTT. Residues: CASSVQSGRDADTQYF.

This chain links TRBV28 with TRBJ2-5; D gene unclear. The V and J ends lost 6 bases and 2 bases respectively, with 10 bases between them. The CDR3 sequence is 13 residues long. Germline CDR1 MDHEN, CDR2 SYDVKM. The CDR3 coding sequence is TGTGCCAGCAGGACGACTGTACAAGAGACCCAGTACTTC. This translates into CASRTTVQETQYF. The full variable domain, completed using reference TRBV28 and TRBJ2-5, is DVKVTQSSRYLVKRTGEKVFLECVQDMDHENMFWYRQDPGLGLRLIYFSYDVKMKEKGDIPEGYSVSREKKERFSLILESASTNQTSMYLCASRTTVQETQYFGPGTRLLVL.

CDR3 nucleotides: TGTGCCAGCAGTTCCGGGACTAGCAGCTACAATGAGCAGTTCTTC. The encoded protein is CASSSGTSSYNEQFF. The chain links TRBV2 to TRBJ2-1; 9 bases agree with TRBD2. The ends lost 5 bases at V and 3 bases at J; junction bases unmatched: 5. Germline lookup yields CDR1 SNHLY and CDR2 FYNNEI. This CDR3 spans 15 amino acids. The full variable domain, completed using reference TRBV2 and TRBJ2-1, is EPEVTQTPSHQVTQMGQEVILRCVPISNHLYFYWYRQILGQKVEFLVSFYNNEISEKSEIFDDQFSVERPDGSNFTLKIRSTKLEDSAMYFCASSSGTSSYNEQFFGPGTRLTVL.

This chain uses TRBV18 with TRBJ1-1, with no clear D. Germline V gene data show CDR1 as KGHSH and CDR2 as LQKENI. The V end lost 6 bases, the J end lost 1 base, and 6 bases lay between the germline ends. This CDR3 has 12 residues. The chain's CDR3 is CASSAGNTEAFF. As DNA, the CDR3 is TGTGCCAGCTCCGCGGGGAACACTGAAGCTTTCTTT.

This chain links TRBV11-3 with TRBJ2-1; D may be TRBD1 (7 bases). V was trimmed by 0 bases and J by 3 bases, leaving 15 bases between them. Germline V lookup: CDR1 SGHNT, CDR2 YENEEA. The CDR3 has 17 amino acids. As DNA, the CDR3 is TGTGCCAGCAGCTTAGATTGGGGGGACAGCATCTACAATGAGCAGTTCTTC. Translated, it gives CASSLDWGDSIYNEQFF.

The count of this clone is one. The chain carries TRBV2 and TRBJ1-1; D remains ambiguous. V shed 2 bases and J shed 4 bases, with 8 bases lying between them. Germline V CDR1 and CDR2: SNHLY, FYNNEI. The CDR3 has 13 residues. CDR3 nucleotides: TGTGCCAGCAGTGAAAGGGAGAGCACTGAAGCTTTCTTT. Its protein is CASSERESTEAFF.

The V call is TRBV10-3, the J call TRBJ2-7; 13 bases are shared with TRBD2. J lost 4 bases, V lost 3 bases, and 6 bases had no gene match. Germline CDR1 reads ENHRY; CDR2 reads SYGVKD. The CDR3 is 16 amino acids. CDR3 loop: CAISDRTSGSRYEQYF. CDR3 bases: TGTGCCATCAGTGACAGGACTAGCGGGAGTCGGTACGAGCAGTACTTC.

This chain joins TRBV6-5 and TRBJ2-3, with D maybe TRBD1 (5 bases). Trimming left V 2 bases short and J 2 bases short, with 11 bases between. The V gene's germline CDR1 is MNHEY and CDR2 SVGAGI. This CDR3 has 15 residues. The CDR3 DNA sequence: TGTGCCAGCAGTTACCAAGGGGCCCCCACAGATACGCAGTATTTT. Its protein is CASSYQGAPTDTQYF.

This clone was picked up one time. The V gene is TRBV19, the J gene TRBJ2-1; a weak D match, TRBD2 (6 bases). This CDR3 spans 13 amino acids. Trimming shortened V by 4 bases and J by 3 bases, and 7 bases separated the two germline ends. The V gene's germline CDR1 is LNHDA and CDR2 SQIVND (reference sequence). CDR3 sequence (DNA): TGTGCCAGTAGTAAGACTAGCTACAATGAGCAGTTCTTC. Its protein product is CASSKTSYNEQFF.

The chain has TRBV5-1 and TRBJ2-1, with 7 bases that match TRBD2. The CDR3 is made up of 15 amino acids. The germline CDR1 and CDR2 sequences are SGHRS and YFSETQ. The V and J ends lost 1 base and 9 bases, in that order; junction bases with no gene match: 10. The CDR3 nucleotides read TGCGCCAGCAGCTTGACCTGGCGGGAGACCGGTGAGCAGTTCTTC. This codes for CASSLTWRETGEQFF.

V gene TRBV28 combines with J gene TRBJ1-2; 7 bases line up with TRBD1. Germline CDR1 reads MDHEN; CDR2 reads SYDVKM. Trimming took 5 bases from V and 6 from J; bases not matched to a gene: 9. The CDR3 loop spans 14 amino acids. The CDR3 protein is CASSRQGSINGYTF. DNA of the CDR3: TGTGCCAGCAGTAGACAGGGTAGTATTAATGGCTACACCTTC.

This rearrangement joins TRBV20-1 to TRBJ2-7; 9 bases align to TRBD1. Germline CDR1 and CDR2: DFQATT and SNEGSKA (reference sequence). This CDR3 contains 11 residues. Trimming removed 5 bases from V and 5 bases from J; junction bases left unmatched: 1. The CDR3 sequence: CSAWTGDEQYF. The CDR3 DNA follows: TGCAGTGCTTGGACAGGGGACGAGCAGTACTTC.

The chain links TRBV19 to TRBJ1-2, with D possibly matching TRBD1 (5 bases). V lost 5 bases and J lost 2, with 18 bases in between. CDR3 length: 16 residues. Germline assignment: CDR1 LNHDA and CDR2 SQIVND (reference sequence). As DNA, the CDR3 is TGTGCCAGTAGTGGGTCGGCAGGGATCTCCAACTATGGCTACACCTTC. It translates to CASSGSAGISNYGYTF.

V is TRBV28 and J is TRBJ1-2; 7 nucleotides line up with TRBD1. Germline assignment: CDR1 MDHEN and CDR2 SYDVKM. The CDR3 spans 15 residues. V shed 5 bases, J shed 7 bases, and the junction held 13 bases outside the gene matches. CDR3 DNA: TGTGCCAGCAGTCCGGAGACAGGGCTTTTGGGTGGCTACACCTTC. It encodes CASSPETGLLGGYTF.

The chain employs TRBV6-4 and TRBJ2-3; 9 bases are a match to TRBD1. The V gene's germline CDR1 is MRHNA and CDR2 SNTAGT. This CDR3 spans 16 amino acids. After removal of 0 bases from V and 3 bases from J, the junction contained 4 bases not matched to a gene. The CDR3 nucleotides read TGTGCCAGCAGTGACTCGACAGGGGGAGGAACAGATACGCAGTATTTT. It translates to CASSDSTGGGTDTQYF.

The genes are TRBV19 and TRBJ2-2, with TRBD1 matching 7 bases. The CDR3 has 15 amino acids. Germline loops: CDR1 LNHDA, CDR2 SQIVND (reference sequence). After removal of 4 bases from V and 3 bases from J, the junction contained 5 bases not matched to a gene. The CDR3: CASSTHRGDTGELFF. CDR3 in DNA: TGTGCCAGTAGTACCCACAGGGGTGACACCGGGGAGCTGTTTTTT.

This chain connects TRBV6-5 to TRBJ1-1, with D perhaps TRBD1 (6 bases). The CDR3 sequence is 15 residues long. Between the trimmed V and J ends, which lost 0 bases and 6 bases, there was a span of 14 bases. Germline-derived CDR1 and CDR2 are MNHEY and SVGAGI. Written as DNA, the CDR3 is TGTGCCAGCAGTTACTCCGGCAGGGGACGGCCTGAAGCTTTCTTT. Encoded protein: CASSYSGRGRPEAFF.

This clone came up once. The chain carries TRBV19 and TRBJ2-7; tentatively, D is TRBD2 (5 bases). Germline V CDR1 and CDR2: LNHDA, SQIVND (reference sequence). V lost 3 bases, J lost 3 bases, and 9 bases lay in between. There are 13 residues in the CDR3. The DNA of the CDR3 is TGTGCCAGTAGTATGAGGGCGGACTACGAGCAGTACTTC. This encodes CASSMRADYEQYF.

The chain employs TRBV7-2 and TRBJ2-3; TRBD2 matches 7 bases. This CDR3 is built from 15 residues. V gave up 5 bases and J gave up 0 bases; unmatched junction bases: 5. Germline loops: CDR1 SGHTA, CDR2 FQGNSA. The CDR3 nucleotides are TGTGCCAGCAGCCTTAGCGGGCTAAGCACAGATACGCAGTATTTT. Residues: CASSLSGLSTDTQYF.

The V gene is TRBV5-4, the J gene TRBJ2-5; 9 nucleotides line up with TRBD1. TRBJ2-7 matches the DNA end more closely, so the J call is doubtful. The CDR3 extends over 15 amino acids. Germline V gene sequence: CDR1 SGHNT, CDR2 YYREEE (reference sequence). This CDR3 reads CASSVRDRASYEQYF. CDR3 DNA sequence: TGTGCCAGCAGCGTCCGGGACAGGGCCTCCTACGAGCAGTACTTC.